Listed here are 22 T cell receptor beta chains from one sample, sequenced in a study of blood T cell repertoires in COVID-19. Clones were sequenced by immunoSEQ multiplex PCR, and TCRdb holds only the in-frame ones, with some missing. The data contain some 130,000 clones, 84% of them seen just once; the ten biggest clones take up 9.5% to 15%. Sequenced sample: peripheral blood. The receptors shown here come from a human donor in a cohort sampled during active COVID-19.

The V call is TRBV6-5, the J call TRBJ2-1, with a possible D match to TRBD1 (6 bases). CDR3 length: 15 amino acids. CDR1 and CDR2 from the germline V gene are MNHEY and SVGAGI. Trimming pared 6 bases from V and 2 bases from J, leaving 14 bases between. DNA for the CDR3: TGTGCCAGCAGCCTGGGGGACATCGCCTACAATGAGCAGTTCTTC. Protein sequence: CASSLGDIAYNEQFF.

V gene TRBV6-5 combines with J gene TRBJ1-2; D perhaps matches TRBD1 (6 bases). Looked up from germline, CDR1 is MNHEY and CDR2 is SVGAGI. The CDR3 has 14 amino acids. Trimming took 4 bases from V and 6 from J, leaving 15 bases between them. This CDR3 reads CASSFGGGGNGYTF. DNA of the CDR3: TGTGCCAGCAGTTTCGGAGGGGGGGGGAATGGCTACACCTTC.

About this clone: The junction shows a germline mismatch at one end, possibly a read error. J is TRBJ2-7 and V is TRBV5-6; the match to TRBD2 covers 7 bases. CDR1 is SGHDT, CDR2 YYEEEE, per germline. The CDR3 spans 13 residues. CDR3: CASSLADGAGPHF. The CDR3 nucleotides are TGTGCCAGCAGCTTGGCTGACGGAGCGGGGCCGCACTTC. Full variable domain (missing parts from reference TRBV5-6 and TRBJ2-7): DAGVTQSPTHLIKTRGQQVTLRCSPKSGHDTVSWYQQALGQGPQFIFQYYEEEERQRGNFPDRFSGHQFPNYSSELNVNALLLGDSALYLCASSLADGAGPHFGPGTRLTVT.

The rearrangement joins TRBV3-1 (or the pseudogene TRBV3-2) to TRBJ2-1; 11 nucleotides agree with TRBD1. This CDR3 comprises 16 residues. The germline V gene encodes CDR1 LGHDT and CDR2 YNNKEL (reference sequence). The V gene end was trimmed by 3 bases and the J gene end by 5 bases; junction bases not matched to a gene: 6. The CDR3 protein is CASSQPRTGGHNEQFF. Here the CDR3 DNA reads TGTGCCAGCAGCCAGCCAAGGACAGGGGGCCACAATGAGCAGTTCTTC.

CDR3 sequence reads: CASSEYSTQIYGYTF. DNA of the CDR3: TGTGCCAGCAGTGAATACTCGACACAAATCTATGGCTACACCTTC. V is TRBV6-1 and J is TRBJ1-2; no clear D. Between the trimmed V and J ends, which lost 2 bases and 4 bases, there was a span of 14 bases. Per germline, CDR1 MNHNS and CDR2 SASEGT. The CDR3 extends over 15 amino acids.

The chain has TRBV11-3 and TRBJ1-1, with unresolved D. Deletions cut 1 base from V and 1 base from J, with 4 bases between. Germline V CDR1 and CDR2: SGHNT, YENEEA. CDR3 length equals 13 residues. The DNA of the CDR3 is TGTGCCAGCAGCTTAGGCAGGAACACTGAAGCTTTCTTT. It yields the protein CASSLGRNTEAFF.

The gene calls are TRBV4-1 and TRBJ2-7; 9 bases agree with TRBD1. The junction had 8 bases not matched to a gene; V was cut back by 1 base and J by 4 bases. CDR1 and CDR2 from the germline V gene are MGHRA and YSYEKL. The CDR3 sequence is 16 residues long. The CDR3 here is CASSQGSQDRGYEQYF. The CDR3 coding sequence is TGCGCCAGCAGCCAAGGGAGTCAGGACAGGGGATACGAGCAGTACTTC.

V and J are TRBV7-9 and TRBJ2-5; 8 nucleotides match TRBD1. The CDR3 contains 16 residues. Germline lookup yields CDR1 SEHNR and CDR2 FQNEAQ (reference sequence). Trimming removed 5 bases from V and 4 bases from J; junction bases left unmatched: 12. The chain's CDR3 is CASSPSRTGWGETQYF. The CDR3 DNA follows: TGTGCCAGCAGCCCCAGCAGGACAGGGTGGGGAGAGACCCAGTACTTC.

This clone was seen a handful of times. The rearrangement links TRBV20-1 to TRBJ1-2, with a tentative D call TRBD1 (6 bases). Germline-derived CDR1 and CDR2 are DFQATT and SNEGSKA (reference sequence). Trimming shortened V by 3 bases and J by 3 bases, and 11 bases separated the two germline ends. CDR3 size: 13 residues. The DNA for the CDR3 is TGCAGTGCTAGTTCAGGGGAAGACTATGGCTACACCTTC. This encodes CSASSGEDYGYTF.

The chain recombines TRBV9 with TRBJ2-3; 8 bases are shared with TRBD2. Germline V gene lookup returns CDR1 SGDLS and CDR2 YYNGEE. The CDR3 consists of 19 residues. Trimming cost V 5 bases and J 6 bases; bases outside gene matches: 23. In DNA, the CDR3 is TGTGCCAGCAGTTTGAATCCTACTTTCGCGGGGGGACCGGAGGATACGCAGTATTTT. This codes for CASSLNPTFAGGPEDTQYF.

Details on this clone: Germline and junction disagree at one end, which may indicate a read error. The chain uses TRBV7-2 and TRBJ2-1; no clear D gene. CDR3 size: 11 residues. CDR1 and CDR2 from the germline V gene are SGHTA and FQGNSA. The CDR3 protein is CASSLYSEQFF. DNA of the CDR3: TGTGCCAGCAGCTTATACAGTGAGCAGTTCTTC.

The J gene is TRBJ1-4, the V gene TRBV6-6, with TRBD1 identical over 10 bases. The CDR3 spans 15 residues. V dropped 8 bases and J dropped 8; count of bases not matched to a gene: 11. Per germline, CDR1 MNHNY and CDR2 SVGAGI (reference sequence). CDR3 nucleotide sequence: TGTGCCAGCCTTAGGCGGACAGGGGGGGACGAAAAACTGTTTTTT. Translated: CASLRRTGGDEKLFF.

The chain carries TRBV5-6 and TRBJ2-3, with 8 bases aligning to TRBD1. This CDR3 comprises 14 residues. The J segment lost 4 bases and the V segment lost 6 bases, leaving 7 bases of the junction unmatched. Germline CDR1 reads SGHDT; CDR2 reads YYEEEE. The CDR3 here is CASKRQGSSDTQYF. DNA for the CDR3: TGTGCCAGCAAGAGACAGGGGAGTTCAGATACGCAGTATTTT.

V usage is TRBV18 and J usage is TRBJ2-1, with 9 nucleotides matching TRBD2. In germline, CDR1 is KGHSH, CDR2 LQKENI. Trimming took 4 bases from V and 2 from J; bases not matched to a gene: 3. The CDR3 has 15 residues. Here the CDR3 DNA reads TGTGCCAGCTCACTTAGCGGGGGAACCTACAATGAGCAGTTCTTC. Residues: CASSLSGGTYNEQFF.

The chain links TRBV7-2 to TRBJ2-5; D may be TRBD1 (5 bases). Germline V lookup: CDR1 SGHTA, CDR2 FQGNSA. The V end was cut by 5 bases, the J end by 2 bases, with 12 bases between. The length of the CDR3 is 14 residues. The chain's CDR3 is CASSPRQRQETQYF. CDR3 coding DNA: TGTGCCAGCAGCCCACGACAGCGACAAGAGACCCAGTACTTC.

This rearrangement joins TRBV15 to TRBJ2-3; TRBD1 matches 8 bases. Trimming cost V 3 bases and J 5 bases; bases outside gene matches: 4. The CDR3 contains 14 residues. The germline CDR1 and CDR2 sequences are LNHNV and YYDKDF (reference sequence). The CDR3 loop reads CATSSRQGRDTQYF. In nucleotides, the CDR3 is TGTGCCACCAGCAGCAGACAGGGGAGAGATACGCAGTATTTT. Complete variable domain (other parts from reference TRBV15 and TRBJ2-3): DAMVIQNPRYQVTQFGKPVTLSCSQTLNHNVMYWYQQKSSQAPKLLFHYYDKDFNNEADTPDNFQSRRPNTSFCFLDIRSPGLGDTAMYLCATSSRQGRDTQYFGPGTRLTVL.

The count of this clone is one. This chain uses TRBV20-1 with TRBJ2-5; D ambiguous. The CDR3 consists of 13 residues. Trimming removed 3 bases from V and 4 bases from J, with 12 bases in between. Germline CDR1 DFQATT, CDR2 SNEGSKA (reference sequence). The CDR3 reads CSASRSRGETQYF. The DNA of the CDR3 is TGCAGTGCTAGTCGTTCCCGCGGAGAGACCCAGTACTTC.

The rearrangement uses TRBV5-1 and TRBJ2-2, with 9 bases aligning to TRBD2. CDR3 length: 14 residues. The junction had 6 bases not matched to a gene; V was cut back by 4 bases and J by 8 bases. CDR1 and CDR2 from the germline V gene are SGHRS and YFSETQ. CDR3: CASSGVAGVGELFF. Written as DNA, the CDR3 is TGCGCCAGCAGCGGAGTAGCGGGGGTAGGGGAGCTGTTTTTT.

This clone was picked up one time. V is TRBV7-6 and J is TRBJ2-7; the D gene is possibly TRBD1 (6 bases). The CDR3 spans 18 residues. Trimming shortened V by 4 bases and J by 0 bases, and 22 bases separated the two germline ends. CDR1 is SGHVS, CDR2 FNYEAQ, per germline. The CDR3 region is CASSSLRATGQNSYEQYF. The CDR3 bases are TGTGCCAGCAGCTCCCTTAGAGCCACAGGGCAAAACTCCTACGAGCAGTACTTC.

In DNA, the CDR3 is TGTGCCAGCAGCCCGACCGGGGGTGGATCCTACGAGCAGTACTTC. It codes for CASSPTGGGSYEQYF. The chain joins TRBV5-4 to TRBJ2-7; D is possibly TRBD2 (6 bases). The ends were cut back, 4 bases at V and 1 base at J, with 15 bases in the middle. The CDR3 spans 15 residues. Germline V gene lookup returns CDR1 SGHNT and CDR2 YYREEE (reference sequence).

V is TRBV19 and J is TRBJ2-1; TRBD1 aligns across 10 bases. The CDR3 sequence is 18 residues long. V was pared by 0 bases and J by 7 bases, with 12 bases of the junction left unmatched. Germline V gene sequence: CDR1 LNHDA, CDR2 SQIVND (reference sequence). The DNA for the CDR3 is TGTGCCAGTAGTATAGATCCCCTCTGGACAGGGGGGACGAATGAGCAGTTCTTC. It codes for CASSIDPLWTGGTNEQFF. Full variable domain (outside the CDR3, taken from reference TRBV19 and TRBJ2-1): DGGITQSPKYLFRKEGQNVTLSCEQNLNHDAMYWYRQDPGQGLRLIYYSQIVNDFQKGDIAEGYSVSREKKESFPLTVTSAQKNPTAFYLCASSIDPLWTGGTNEQFFGPGTRLTVL.

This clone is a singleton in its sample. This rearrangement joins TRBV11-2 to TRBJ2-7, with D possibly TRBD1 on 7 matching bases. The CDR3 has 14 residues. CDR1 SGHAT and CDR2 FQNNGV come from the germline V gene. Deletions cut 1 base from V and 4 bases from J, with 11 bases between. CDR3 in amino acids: CASSLVAGGYEQYF. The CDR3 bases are TGTGCCAGCAGCTTAGTTGCAGGGGGGTACGAGCAGTACTTC.